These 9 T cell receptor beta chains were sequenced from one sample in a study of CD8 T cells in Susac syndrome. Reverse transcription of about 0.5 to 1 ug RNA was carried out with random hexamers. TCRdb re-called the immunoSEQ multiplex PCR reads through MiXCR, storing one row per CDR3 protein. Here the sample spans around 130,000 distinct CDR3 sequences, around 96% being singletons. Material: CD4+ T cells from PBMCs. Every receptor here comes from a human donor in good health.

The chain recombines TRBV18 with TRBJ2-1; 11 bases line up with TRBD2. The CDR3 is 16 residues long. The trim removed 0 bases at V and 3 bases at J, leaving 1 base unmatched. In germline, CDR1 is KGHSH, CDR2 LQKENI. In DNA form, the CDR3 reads TGTGCCAGCTCACCACCGACTAGCGGGAACTACAATGAGCAGTTCTTC. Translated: CASSPPTSGNYNEQFF.

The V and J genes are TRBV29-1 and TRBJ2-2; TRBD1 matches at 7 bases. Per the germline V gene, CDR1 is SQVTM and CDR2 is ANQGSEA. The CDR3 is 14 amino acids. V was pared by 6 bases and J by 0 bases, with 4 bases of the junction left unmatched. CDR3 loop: CSVRQGANTGELFF. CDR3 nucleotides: TGCAGCGTCCGACAGGGTGCGAACACCGGGGAGCTGTTTTTT.

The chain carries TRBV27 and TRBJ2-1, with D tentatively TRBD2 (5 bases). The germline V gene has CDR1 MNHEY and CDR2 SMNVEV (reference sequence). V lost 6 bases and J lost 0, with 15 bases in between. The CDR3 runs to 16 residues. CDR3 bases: TGTGCCAGCAGGAGAGATAGCGTAAGCTCCTACAATGAGCAGTTCTTC. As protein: CASRRDSVSSYNEQFF.

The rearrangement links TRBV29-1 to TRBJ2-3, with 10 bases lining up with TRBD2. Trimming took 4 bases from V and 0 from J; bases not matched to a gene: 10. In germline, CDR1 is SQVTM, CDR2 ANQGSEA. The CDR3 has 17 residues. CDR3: CSVAGLATYPSTDTQYF. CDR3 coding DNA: TGCAGCGTTGCGGGACTAGCGACGTACCCGAGCACAGATACGCAGTATTTT.

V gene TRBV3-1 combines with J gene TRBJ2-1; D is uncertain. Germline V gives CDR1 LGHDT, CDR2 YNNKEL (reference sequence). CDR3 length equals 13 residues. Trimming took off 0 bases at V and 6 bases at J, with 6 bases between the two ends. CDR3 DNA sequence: TGTGCCAGCAGCCAAGATTACGCCAATGAGCAGTTCTTC. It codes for CASSQDYANEQFF.

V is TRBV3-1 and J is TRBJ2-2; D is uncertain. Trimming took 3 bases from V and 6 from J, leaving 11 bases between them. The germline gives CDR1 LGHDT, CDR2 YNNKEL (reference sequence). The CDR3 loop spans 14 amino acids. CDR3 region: CASSQTRRAGELFF. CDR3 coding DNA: TGTGCCAGCAGCCAGACCAGACGCGCCGGGGAGCTGTTTTTT.

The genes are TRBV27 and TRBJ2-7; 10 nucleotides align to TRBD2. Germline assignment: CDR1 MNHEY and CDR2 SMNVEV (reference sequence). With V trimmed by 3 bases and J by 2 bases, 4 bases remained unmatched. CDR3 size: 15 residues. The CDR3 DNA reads TGTGCCAGCAGTTTTAAGACTAGCGGGCCCTACGAGCAGTACTTC. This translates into CASSFKTSGPYEQYF.

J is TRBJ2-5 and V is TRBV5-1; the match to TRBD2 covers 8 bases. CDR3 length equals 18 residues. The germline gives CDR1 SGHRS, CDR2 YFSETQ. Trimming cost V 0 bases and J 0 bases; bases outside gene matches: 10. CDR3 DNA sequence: TGCGCCAGCAGCTTGGATAGATTCTCTAGCGGGCACCAAGAGACCCAGTACTTC. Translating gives CASSLDRFSSGHQETQYF.

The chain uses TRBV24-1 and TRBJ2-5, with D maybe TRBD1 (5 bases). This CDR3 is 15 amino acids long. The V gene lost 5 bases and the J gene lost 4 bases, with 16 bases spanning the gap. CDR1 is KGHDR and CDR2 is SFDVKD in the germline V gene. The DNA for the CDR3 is TGTGCCACCAGTGCCCCGATGACAGTCGGAGAGACCCAGTACTTC. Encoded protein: CATSAPMTVGETQYF.